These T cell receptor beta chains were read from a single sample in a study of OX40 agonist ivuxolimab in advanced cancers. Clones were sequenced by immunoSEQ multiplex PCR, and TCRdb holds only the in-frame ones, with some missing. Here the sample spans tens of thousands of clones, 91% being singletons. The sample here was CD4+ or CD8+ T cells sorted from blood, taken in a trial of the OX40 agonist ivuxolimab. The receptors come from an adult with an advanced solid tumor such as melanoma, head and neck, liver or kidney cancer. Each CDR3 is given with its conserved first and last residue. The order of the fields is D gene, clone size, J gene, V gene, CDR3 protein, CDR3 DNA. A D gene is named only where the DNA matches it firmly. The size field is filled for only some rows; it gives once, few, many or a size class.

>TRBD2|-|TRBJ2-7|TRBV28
CASSPGLAGTYEQYF
TGTGCCAGCAGCCCTGGTTTAGCGGGAACCTACGAGCAGTACTTC
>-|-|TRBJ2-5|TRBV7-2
CASSLGVQETQYF
TGTGCCAGCAGCTTAGGGGTCCAAGAGACCCAGTACTTC
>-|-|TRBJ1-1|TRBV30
CACTRSTNTEAFF
TGTGCCTGCACGAGGTCAACGAACACTGAAGCTTTCTTT
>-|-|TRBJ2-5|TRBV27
CAGGTSYQETQYF
TGTGCCGGGGGAACATCGTACCAAGAGACCCAGTACTTC
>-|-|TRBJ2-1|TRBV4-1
CASSQVSHNDNEQFF
TGCGCCAGCAGCCAAGTGTCACATAACGACAATGAGCAGTTCTTC
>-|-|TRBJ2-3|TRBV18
CASSPPVGGGTDTQYF
TGTGCCAGCTCACCACCGGTTGGGGGTGGCACAGATACGCAGTATTTT
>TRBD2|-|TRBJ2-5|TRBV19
CASSRLAGVSSETQYF
TGTGCCAGTAGTCGACTAGCGGGAGTGTCCTCGGAGACCCAGTACTTC
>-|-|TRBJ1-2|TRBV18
CASSLDPTYGYTF
TGTGCCAGCTCCCTGGACCCGACCTATGGCTACACCTTC
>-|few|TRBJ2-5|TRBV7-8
CASAPGVETQYF
TGTGCCAGCGCCCCAGGCGTCGAGACCCAGTACTTC
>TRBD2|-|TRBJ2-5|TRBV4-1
CASSLRGLAEKETQYF
TGCGCCAGCAGCCTTAGGGGACTAGCGGAGAAAGAGACCCAGTACTTC
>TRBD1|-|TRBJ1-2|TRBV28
CAIETGAFGYTF
TGTGCCATCGAGACAGGGGCCTTCGGCTACACCTTC
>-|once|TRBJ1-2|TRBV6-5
CAISDGYGYTF
TGTGCCATCAGCGACGGCTATGGCTACACCTTC
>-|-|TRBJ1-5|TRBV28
CASTVSNQPQHF
TGTGCCAGCACCGTGAGCAATCAGCCCCAGCATTTT
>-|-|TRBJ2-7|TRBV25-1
CASSPFPQGEQYF
TGTGCCAGCAGCCCCTTCCCCCAGGGCGAGCAGTACTTC
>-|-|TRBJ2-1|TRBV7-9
CASSSKDGVAYNEQFF
TGTGCCAGCAGCTCGAAAGATGGGGTGGCTTACAATGAGCAGTTCTTC
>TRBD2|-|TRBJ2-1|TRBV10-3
CAISSSGSSYNEQFF
TGTGCCATCAGTTCTAGCGGGAGTTCCTACAATGAGCAGTTCTTC
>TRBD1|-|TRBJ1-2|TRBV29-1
CSVRGQGNYGYTF
TGCAGCGTTCGGGGACAGGGCAACTATGGCTACACCTTC
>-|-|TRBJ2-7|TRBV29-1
CSVQDGTYEQYF
TGCAGCGTGCAGGACGGGACCTACGAGCAGTACTTC